This passage covers 14 T cell receptor beta chains from one sample sequenced in a study of control samples from healthy donors and cancer patients. The assay was immunoSEQ multiplex PCR, and TCRdb's table has in-frame clones only and misses some. Among 120,000 to 150,000 clones listed, 80% to 95% were seen once. Input material: blood. The receptor set was obtained from a man in his late teens or twenties in good health.

Here the CDR3 DNA reads TGCGCCAGCAGCTTTAGGAGCGGACACTACAATGAGCAGTTCTTC. Translated: CASSFRSGHYNEQFF. V is TRBV5-1 and J is TRBJ2-1; D may be TRBD1 or TRBD2 (5 bases each). Germline CDR1 is SGHRS and CDR2 is YFSETQ. Between the trimmed V and J ends, which lost 2 bases and 3 bases, there was a span of 12 bases. CDR3 length: 15 amino acids.

This clone has just one count. The chain links TRBV5-4 to TRBJ2-5; possibly TRBD2 for D (6 bases). The ends were cut back, 4 bases at V and 4 bases at J, with 23 bases in the middle. The length of the CDR3 is 17 residues. Germline lookup yields CDR1 SGHNT and CDR2 YYREEE (reference sequence). The CDR3 DNA sequence: TGTGCCAGCAGCCTGGAAGGAGGACGGGGGTTTGGAGAGACCCAGTACTTC. Translating it yields CASSLEGGRGFGETQYF. Full variable domain (remainder filled in from reference TRBV5-4 and TRBJ2-5): ETGVTQSPTHLIKTRGQQVTLRCSSQSGHNTVSWYQQALGQGPQFIFQYYREEENGRGNFPPRFSGLQFPNYSSELNVNALELDDSALYLCASSLEGGRGFGETQYFGPGTRLLVL.

The rearrangement uses TRBV10-3 and TRBJ2-3, with 11 bases lining up with TRBD1. There are 18 residues in the CDR3. Germline CDR1 reads ENHRY; CDR2 reads SYGVKD. V was clipped by 6 bases and J by 0 bases; unmatched bases: 11. The CDR3, as DNA: TGTGCCATCAGCGGACAGGGGGCGCCTACTACTAGCACAGATACGCAGTATTTT. This sequence encodes CAISGQGAPTTSTDTQYF.

This clone was seen only once. This chain joins TRBV7-9 and TRBJ2-1; tentative D call: TRBD2 (7 bases). Trimming took 1 base from V and 6 from J, leaving 22 bases between them. CDR1 and CDR2 (germline): SEHNR, FQNEAQ (reference sequence). The CDR3 has 18 amino acids. The CDR3 nucleotides read TGTGCCAGCAGCTTAGACTCGTTTCCGGGGGGCTTTGGCAATGAGCAGTTCTTC. Residues: CASSLDSFPGGFGNEQFF.

As for this clone: This sample includes further DNA sequences coding for the same CDR3. This chain links TRBV4-2 with TRBJ2-7, with 9 bases that match TRBD2. Losses at the gene ends were 4 bases for V and 4 bases for J; bases not matched to a gene: 8. This CDR3 comprises 15 residues. Germline loops: CDR1 LGHNA, CDR2 YNFKEQ. CDR3 residues: CASSPDASGAYEQYF. For the CDR3, the DNA is TGTGCCAGCAGCCCCGATGCTAGCGGGGCTTACGAGCAGTACTTC.

This chain connects TRBV5-1 to TRBJ1-1, with TRBD1 identical over 7 bases. CDR3 size: 14 residues. Germline V gene data show CDR1 as SGHRS and CDR2 as YFSETQ. The V segment lost 5 bases and the J segment 4 bases; nucleotides outside the gene matches: 8. The CDR3 DNA reads as TGCGCCAGCAGTACCGGGACAGTCGGCACTGAAGCTTTCTTT. Protein: CASSTGTVGTEAFF.

The CDR3 sequence: CASSDVGGYTF. In DNA form, the CDR3 reads TGTGCCAGCAGTGATGTGGGCGGCTACACCTTC. The rearrangement uses TRBV6-1 and TRBJ1-2; no clear D gene. Germline CDR1 is MNHNS and CDR2 is SASEGT. V was shortened by 3 bases and J by 8 bases, with 7 bases between the two germline ends. The CDR3 is 11 residues long.

This clone has just a few counts. CDR3 bases: TGCGCCAGCAGCTGGGGGGAGGACAGGGTACACAATGAGCAGTTCTTC. It specifies CASSWGEDRVHNEQFF. The rearrangement links TRBV5-1 to TRBJ2-1; TRBD1 aligns across 8 bases. Germline V gives CDR1 SGHRS, CDR2 YFSETQ. V lost 3 bases, J lost 5 bases, and 10 bases stayed unmatched. The length of the CDR3 is 16 residues.

This rearrangement joins TRBV19 to TRBJ1-5; 7 bases match TRBD1. From germline, CDR1 is LNHDA and CDR2 SQIVND (reference sequence). Unmatched junction bases numbered 7, after V lost 5 bases and J lost 6 bases. This CDR3 has 14 amino acids. The CDR3 DNA follows: TGTGCCAGTAGTTGGGCAGGGGGTCGTCAGCCCCAGCATTTT. It is translated as CASSWAGGRQPQHF.

This clone was seen just once. The chain joins TRBV19 to TRBJ2-2, with 7 bases lining up with TRBD2. V lost 2 bases and J lost 8; bases outside the gene matches: 17. Germline V lookup: CDR1 LNHDA, CDR2 SQIVND (reference sequence). The CDR3 runs to 18 residues. This CDR3 is CASSINFAGEHLGGELFF. The CDR3 bases are TGTGCCAGTAGTATAAATTTTGCGGGAGAACACCTGGGGGGGGAGCTGTTTTTT.

The chain uses TRBV6-5 and TRBJ1-5, with D possibly matching TRBD1 (5 bases). The length of the CDR3 is 15 residues. The germline V gene encodes CDR1 MNHEY and CDR2 SVGAGI. Trimming shortened V by 8 bases and J by 0 bases, and 14 bases separated the two germline ends. The CDR3 sequence: CASRLGGYSNQPQHF. The CDR3 DNA reads TGTGCCAGCCGACTCGGGGGATATAGCAATCAGCCCCAGCATTTT.

The rearrangement joins TRBV30 to TRBJ1-1, with a weak D call TRBD1 (6 bases). Trimming took off 0 bases at V and 3 bases at J, with 8 bases between the two ends. CDR3 size: 13 residues. Germline V CDR1 and CDR2: GTSNPN, SVGIG (reference sequence). Here the CDR3 reads CAWSVSGDTEAFF. DNA of the CDR3: TGTGCCTGGAGTGTATCAGGGGACACTGAAGCTTTCTTT.

V is TRBV11-3 and J is TRBJ2-4, with D maybe TRBD2 (6 bases). The CDR3 sequence is 16 residues long. V was pared by 2 bases and J by 15 bases, with 26 bases between. Germline V gene sequence: CDR1 SGHNT, CDR2 YENEEA. In DNA form, the CDR3 reads TGTGCCAGCAGCTTACCACGGGGGAGCTACTCGAAACGGGGGTACTTC. This encodes CASSLPRGSYSKRGYF. Full variable domain (missing parts from reference TRBV11-3 and TRBJ2-4): EAGVVQSPRYKIIEKKQPVAFWCNPISGHNTLYWYLQNLGQGPELLIRYENEEAVDDSQLPKDRFSAERLKGVDSTLKIQPAELGDSAVYLCASSLPRGSYSKRGYFGAGTRLSVL.

This rearrangement joins TRBV5-1 to TRBJ2-1, with 10 positions matching TRBD1. The CDR3 has 15 amino acids. V shed 4 bases and J 3 bases; nucleotides not matched to a gene: 4. Germline V gene lookup returns CDR1 SGHRS and CDR2 YFSETQ. The CDR3 bases are TGCGCCAGCAGCCTAGGGACAGGGGACTACAATGAGCAGTTCTTC. Protein: CASSLGTGDYNEQFF.